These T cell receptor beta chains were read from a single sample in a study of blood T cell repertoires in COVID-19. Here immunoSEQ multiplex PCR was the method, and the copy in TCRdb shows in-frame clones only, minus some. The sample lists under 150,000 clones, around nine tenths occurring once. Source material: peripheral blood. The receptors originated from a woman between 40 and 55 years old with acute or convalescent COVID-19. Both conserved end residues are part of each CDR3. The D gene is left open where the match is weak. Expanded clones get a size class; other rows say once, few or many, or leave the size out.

TGTGCCAGCAGCCCTGGGACAGGGAGGAGGACTGAAGCTTTCTTT	CASSPGTGRRTEAFF	NA	TRBD1	TRBV7-9	TRBJ1-1
TGCGCCAGCAGCTTGTTGGCAGGGGATGGCTACACCTTC	CASSLLAGDGYTF	few	NA	TRBV5-1	TRBJ1-2
TGTGCCAGCAACGGGGGACTCAACACCGGGGAGCTGTTTTTT	CASNGGLNTGELFF	few	NA	TRBV6-5	TRBJ2-2
TGTGCCAGCAGTCCGCAGATGAACACTGAAGCTTTCTTT	CASSPQMNTEAFF	NA	NA	TRBV6-5	TRBJ1-1
TGTGCCAGTACCGAGACGGAGAGGAACACTGAAGCTTTCTTT	CASTETERNTEAFF	NA	NA	TRBV19	TRBJ1-1
TGTGCCATCAGGGTAACAGCCACCGATGGCTACACCTTC	CAIRVTATDGYTF	NA	NA	TRBV10-3	TRBJ1-2
TGTGCCAGCAGCCCAGCGGGAGGGCTGGGGAATGAGCAGTTCTTC	CASSPAGGLGNEQFF	once	TRBD2	TRBV6-5	TRBJ2-1
TGTGCCAGCAGCTCCGGGATCGGCAGGAGCCAAGAGACCCAGTACTTC	CASSSGIGRSQETQYF	few	NA	TRBV11-2	TRBJ2-5
TGTGCCAGCAGCTTGTCCACGGGGGGCCTCCCCGGGGAGCTGTTTTTT	CASSLSTGGLPGELFF	NA	NA	TRBV7-6	TRBJ2-2
TGTGCCAGCAGTTACCAGGCAGGTAGGCGGCCCCAGCATTTT	CASSYQAGRRPQHF	NA	NA	TRBV6-2/TRBV6-3	TRBJ1-5